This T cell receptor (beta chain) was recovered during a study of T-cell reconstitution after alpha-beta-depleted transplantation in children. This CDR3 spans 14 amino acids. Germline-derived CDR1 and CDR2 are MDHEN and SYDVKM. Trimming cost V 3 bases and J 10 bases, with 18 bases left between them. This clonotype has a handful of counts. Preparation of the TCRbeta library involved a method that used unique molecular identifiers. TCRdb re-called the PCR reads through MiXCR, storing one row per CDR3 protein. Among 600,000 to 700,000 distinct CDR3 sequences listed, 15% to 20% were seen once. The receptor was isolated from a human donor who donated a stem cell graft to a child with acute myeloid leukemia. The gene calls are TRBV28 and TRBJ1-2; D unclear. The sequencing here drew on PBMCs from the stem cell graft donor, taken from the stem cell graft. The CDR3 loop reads CASSFSADVVDYTF. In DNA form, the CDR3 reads TGTGCCAGCAGTTTTTCGGCGGACGTGGTAGACTACACCTTC.